Listed below are T cell receptor beta chains from one sample, sequenced in a study of blood T cells in healthy people across ages. TCRdb reprocessed the 5' RACE reads with MiXCR, giving one entry per CDR3 protein. The table records some 1.5 million distinct CDR3 sequences, 35% to 45% of them present only once. The sample was blood. Receptors were obtained from a woman under 30 in good health. CDR3s include the opening cysteine and the closing phenylalanine or tryptophan. Each record gives: CDR3 length, clone size, V gene, J gene, D gene, CDR3 protein, CDR3 DNA. The D gene is left open where the match is weak. Clone size appears in some rows only: once, few, many, or a class for an expanded clone.

>14|few|TRBV27|TRBJ2-5|-
CASSLAGVSETQYF
TGTGCCAGCAGTTTAGCAGGGGTCTCAGAGACCCAGTACTTC
>17|-|TRBV12-3/TRBV12-4|TRBJ2-3|-
CASSLGPLGYFTDTQYF
TGTGCCAGCAGTTTAGGGCCCTTGGGTTACTTCACAGATACGCAGTATTTT
>16|few|TRBV25-1|TRBJ2-1|-
CASSEFGGGPFNEQFF
TGTGCCAGCAGTGAATTTGGGGGGGGGCCATTCAATGAGCAGTTCTTC
>11|-|TRBV10-3|TRBJ2-7|-
CATFGSYEQYF
TGTGCCACCTTTGGCTCCTACGAGCAGTACTTC
>16|-|TRBV4-1|TRBJ1-2|-
CASSKGGGQGKHGYTF
TGCGCCAGCAGCAAAGGCGGCGGTCAGGGTAAACATGGCTACACCTTC
>13|-|TRBV4-1|TRBJ2-7|-
CASSQQTTYEQYF
TGCGCCAGCAGCCAACAGACTACCTACGAGCAGTACTTC
>13|-|TRBV7-2|TRBJ1-2|-
CASSWGHNYGYTF
TGTGCCAGCAGCTGGGGTCATAACTATGGCTACACCTTC
>13|few|TRBV7-2|TRBJ2-5|-
CASSLEFSETQYF
TGTGCCAGCAGCTTAGAATTTTCGGAGACCCAGTACTTC
>15|-|TRBV9|TRBJ2-7|TRBD2
CASSGTSGTTGEQYF
TGTGCCAGCAGCGGGACTAGCGGGACAACGGGCGAGCAGTACTTC
>13|few|TRBV25-1|TRBJ2-5|-
CASSGKLKEAQYF
TGTGCCAGCAGTGGCAAATTAAAAGAGGCCCAGTACTTC
>15|few|TRBV2|TRBJ2-1|TRBD2
CASRPGLAAYNEQFF
TGTGCCAGCAGACCGGGACTAGCGGCTTACAATGAGCAGTTCTTC
>15|-|TRBV20-1|TRBJ1-4|TRBD1
CSDRDPKGAGEKLFF
TGCAGTGATAGAGATCCAAAGGGGGCAGGGGAAAAACTGTTTTTT
>15|-|TRBV27|TRBJ2-1|TRBD1
CASSSGTGGYNERFF
TGTGCCAGCAGCTCCGGGACAGGGGGTTACAATGAGCGGTTCTTC
>15|-|TRBV6-5|TRBJ1-4|TRBD1
CASRLPGTGNEKLFF
TGTGCCAGTCGGCTTCCCGGGACAGGGAATGAAAAACTGTTTTTT
>15|-|TRBV20-1|TRBJ2-5|-
CSAEPRTFSLGEQYF
TGCAGTGCCGAACCCCGTACCTTTTCGTTGGGGGAGCAGTACTTC
>17|-|TRBV20-1|TRBJ1-1|TRBD1
CSARDQFRTGGDTEAFF
TGCAGTGCTAGAGATCAGTTTCGGACAGGGGGGGACACTGAAGCTTTCTTT
>14|-|TRBV7-8|TRBJ2-7|TRBD1
CASSRDSRVNEQYF
TGTGCCAGCAGCAGGGACAGCAGAGTCAACGAGCAGTACTTC
>14|many|TRBV27|TRBJ2-7|TRBD1
CASSLRQGGYEQYF
TGTGCCAGCAGTCTCCGACAGGGCGGCTACGAGCAGTACTTC
>14|-|TRBV20-1|TRBJ2-1|TRBD2
CSARGTSVFNEQFF
TGCAGTGCTAGAGGGACTAGCGTTTTCAATGAGCAGTTCTTC
>15|few|TRBV4-1|TRBJ1-6|-
CASRDTVPTKSPLHF
TGCGCCAGCAGAGATACCGTACCCACAAAATCACCCCTCCACTTT
>12|once|TRBV28|TRBJ2-1|-
CASNDPGLSQFF
TGTGCCAGCAATGACCCAGGTCTGTCACAGTTCTTC
>14|many|TRBV14|TRBJ1-2|-
CASSQEQDIYGYTF
TGTGCCAGCAGCCAAGAACAGGATATCTATGGCTACACCTTC
>14|once|TRBV6-5|TRBJ2-3|-
CASSWNSYTDTQYF
TGTGCCAGCAGTTGGAACAGCTACACAGATACGCAGTATTTT
>13|few|TRBV10-1|TRBJ2-5|-
CASSKQVQETQYF
TGCGCCAGCAGTAAACAGGTCCAAGAGACCCAGTACTTC
>13|few|TRBV28|TRBJ2-1|TRBD2
CASRGTRNNEQFF
TGTGCCAGCAGGGGGACTAGAAACAATGAGCAGTTCTTC